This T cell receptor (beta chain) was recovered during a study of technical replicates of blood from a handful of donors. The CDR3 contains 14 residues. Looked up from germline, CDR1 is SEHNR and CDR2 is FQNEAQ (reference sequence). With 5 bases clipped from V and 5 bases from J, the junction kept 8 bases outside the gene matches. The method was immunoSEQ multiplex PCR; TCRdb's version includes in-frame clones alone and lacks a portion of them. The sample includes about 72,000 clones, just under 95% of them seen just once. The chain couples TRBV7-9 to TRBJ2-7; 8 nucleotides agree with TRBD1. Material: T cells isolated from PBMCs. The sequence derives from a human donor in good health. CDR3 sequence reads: CASSPDRGVDEQYF. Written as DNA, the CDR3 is TGTGCCAGCAGCCCAGACAGGGGAGTAGACGAGCAGTACTTC.